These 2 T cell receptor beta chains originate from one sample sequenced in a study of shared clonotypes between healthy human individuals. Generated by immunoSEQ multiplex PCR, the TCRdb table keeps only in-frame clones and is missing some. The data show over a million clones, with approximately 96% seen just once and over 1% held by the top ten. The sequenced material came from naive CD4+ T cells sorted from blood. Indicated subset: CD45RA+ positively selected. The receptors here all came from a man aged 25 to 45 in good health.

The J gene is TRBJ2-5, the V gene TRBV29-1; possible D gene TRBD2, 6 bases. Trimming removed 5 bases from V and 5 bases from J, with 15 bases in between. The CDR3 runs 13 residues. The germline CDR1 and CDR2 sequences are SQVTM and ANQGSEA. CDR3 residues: CSVCKEGQETQYF. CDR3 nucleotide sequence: TGCAGCGTTTGTAAGGAGGGTCAGGAGACCCAGTACTTC.

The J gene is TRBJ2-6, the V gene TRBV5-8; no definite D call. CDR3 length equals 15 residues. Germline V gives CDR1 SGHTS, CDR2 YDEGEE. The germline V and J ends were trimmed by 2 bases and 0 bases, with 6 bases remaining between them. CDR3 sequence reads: CASSFGVSGANVLTF. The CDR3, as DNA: TGTGCCAGCAGCTTTGGGGTCTCTGGGGCCAACGTCCTGACTTTC.